A single sample is the source of the 12 T cell receptor beta chains below, sequenced in a study of T cell repertoires in cytomegalovirus infection. One entry per CDR3 protein, called by TCRdb with MiXCR from the reads. This table has around 280,000 distinct CDR3 sequences, 9.6% appearing once. Sequencing was performed on PBMCs. The receptors derive from a human donor in good health (CMV status not recorded). Some clones in this sample may be carry-over from other donors' samples.

This clonotype came up many times. V is TRBV5-6 and J is TRBJ2-1; tentatively, D is TRBD2 (5 bases). Germline loops: CDR1 SGHDT, CDR2 YYEEEE. The CDR3 is 15 amino acids. The germline V and J ends were trimmed by 4 bases and 3 bases, with 14 bases remaining between them. The CDR3 reads CASSRAPGGYNEQFF. The CDR3 DNA sequence: TGTGCCAGCAGCCGGGCGCCAGGAGGCTACAATGAGCAGTTCTTC.

This clonotype was recorded at least ten times. The chain links TRBV28 to TRBJ1-2, with D uncertain. Trimming left V 6 bases short and J 7 bases short, with 15 bases between. The CDR3 runs 13 residues. Germline CDR1 reads MDHEN; CDR2 reads SYDVKM. The chain's CDR3 is CASSSVLTSGYTF. Here the CDR3 DNA reads TGTGCCAGCAGCTCTGTCCTAACAAGTGGCTACACCTTC.

Only a few counts were recorded for this clonotype. J is TRBJ2-1 and V is TRBV29-1; D unresolved. Germline values: CDR1 SQVTM, CDR2 ANQGSEA. The CDR3 has 11 amino acids. V was pared by 8 bases and J by 5 bases, with 10 bases between. The CDR3 DNA reads TGCAGCTCGGGTCTGCACAATGAGCAGTTCTTC. Amino acids: CSSGLHNEQFF.

This clonotype was seen ten or more times. J is TRBJ1-2 and V is TRBV28, with no clear D. The V end lost 7 bases, the J end lost 4 bases, and 25 bases lay between the germline ends. The CDR3 spans 17 residues. CDR1 and CDR2 (germline): MDHEN, SYDVKM. CDR3 in amino acids: CASTPIGVVGPSYGYTF. CDR3 DNA sequence: TGTGCCAGCACCCCAATTGGAGTTGTAGGCCCCTCCTATGGCTACACCTTC.

This clonotype was seen repeatedly, ten times or more. The chain has TRBV6-1 and TRBJ2-2; 12 nucleotides line up with TRBD2. This CDR3 spans 14 amino acids. Unmatched junction bases numbered 4, after V lost 8 bases and J lost 6 bases. Germline values: CDR1 MNHNS, CDR2 SASEGT. CDR3 sequence reads: CASGASGGAGELFF. The CDR3 bases are TGTGCCAGCGGCGCTAGCGGGGGGGCCGGGGAGCTGTTTTTT.

The rearrangement uses TRBV20-1 and TRBJ2-3; D not resolved. Germline CDR1 reads DFQATT; CDR2 reads SNEGSKA (reference sequence). The CDR3 has 14 amino acids. Trimming pared 0 bases from V and 1 base from J, leaving 8 bases between. The CDR3 reads CSARDSRRTDTQYF. The CDR3 DNA is TGCAGTGCTAGAGACAGTCGGCGCACAGATACGCAGTATTTT.

This clonotype has only a few counts. This chain links TRBV6-5 with TRBJ1-6, with no clear D. The CDR3 length is 17 residues. CDR1 is MNHEY and CDR2 is SVGAGI in the germline V gene. Between the trimmed V and J ends, which lost 4 bases and 0 bases, there was a span of 13 bases. The CDR3 DNA follows: TGTGCCAGCAGTTCCCCCGGAAAAAGCTCCTATAATTCACCCCTCCACTTT. Translating gives CASSSPGKSSYNSPLHF.

V and J are TRBV20-1 and TRBJ2-3; possible D gene TRBD2, 6 bases. Trimming took 8 bases from V and 4 from J, leaving 19 bases between them. The CDR3 spans 14 residues. Germline assignment: CDR1 DFQATT and CDR2 SNEGSKA (reference sequence). Here the CDR3 reads CSFIAAQRADTQYF. CDR3 coding DNA: TGCAGTTTCATAGCGGCTCAACGGGCAGATACGCAGTATTTT.

This clonotype was observed at least ten times. This sequence joins TRBV7-2 and TRBJ2-1; D is uncertain. The germline V and J ends were trimmed by 3 bases and 1 base, with 7 bases remaining between them. This CDR3 contains 14 residues. From germline, CDR1 is SGHTA and CDR2 FQGNSA. The CDR3, as DNA: TGTGCCAGCAGCTTCGGCGGATCCTACAATGAGCAGTTCTTC. Its translation: CASSFGGSYNEQFF.

This clonotype has ten or more counts. The chain couples TRBV10-2 to TRBJ2-3; D might be TRBD2 (6 bases). Germline assignment: CDR1 WSHSY and CDR2 SAAADI. V dropped 2 bases and J dropped 2 bases, with 8 bases sitting between them. The CDR3 contains 14 residues. DNA for the CDR3: TGCGCCAGCAGTGAGGGGGGGTACACAGATACGCAGTATTTT. Protein product: CASSEGGYTDTQYF.

This clonotype occurred many times. The chain employs TRBV7-2 and TRBJ1-2; no clear D. The V end lost 0 bases, the J end lost 4 bases, and 9 bases lay between the germline ends. The CDR3 spans 14 residues. Germline CDR1 and CDR2: SGHTA and FQGNSA. The CDR3 bases are TGTGCCAGCAGCTTAGCCCGGACGGGCTATGGCTACACCTTC. This translates into CASSLARTGYGYTF.

At least ten counts were recorded for this clonotype. The rearrangement uses TRBV6-2 or TRBV6-3 and TRBJ1-1; D remains ambiguous. The V end lost 0 bases, the J end lost 4 bases, and 6 bases lay between the germline ends. Per germline, CDR1 MNHEY and CDR2 SVGEGT. The CDR3 runs to 13 residues. The CDR3 DNA follows: TGTGCCAGCAGTTACTCGGATTCCACTGAAGCTTTCTTT. It is translated as CASSYSDSTEAFF.